The T cell receptor (beta chain) described here comes from a study of T cell changes during pregnancy in multiple sclerosis. This CDR3 comprises 16 residues. Germline CDR1 is SGHTA and CDR2 is FQGNSA. Trimming took 5 bases from V and 6 from J; bases not matched to a gene: 14. Some clones are missing from TCRdb's copy, which holds only in-frame ones; the method was immunoSEQ multiplex PCR. The repertoire has about 50,000 clones, approximately 91% of them found once; the top ten carry around 0.25%. The sequence came from a female donor with multiple sclerosis, enrolled in a pregnancy study. The rearrangement joins TRBV7-2 to TRBJ2-3, with TRBD2 matching 7 bases. The sequenced sample was CD4+ T cells from peripheral blood mononuclear cells, obtained in the second trimester of pregnancy. Written as DNA, the CDR3 is TGTGCCAGCAGCCCTCTGACGGGAGGACCGGGGGATACGCAGTATTTT. It encodes CASSPLTGGPGDTQYF.